The text below deals with one T cell receptor beta chain. Its antigen is as yet unknown. CDR3 size: 16 residues. Germline CDR1 KGHSH, CDR2 LQKENI. V was cut by 0 bases and J by 0 bases, with 9 bases left in between. The sample belongs to a study of CD8 T cells in Susac syndrome. Study at large: Sequencing included Susac syndrome patients, about 6 of them with active disease and roughly eight in remission. Patients with Susac syndrome were therapy-naive, on corticosteroids, or on intravenous immunoglobulin alone at the time that blood was drawn. Regarding the study as a whole: Expansion of clones was not seen in the CD4+ T cell repertoires of Susac syndrome.

The authors reverse transcribed roughly 0.5 to 1 ug RNA with random hexamers. TCRdb redid the calling of the immunoSEQ multiplex PCR reads with MiXCR, one entry per CDR3 protein. The repertoire holds under 300,000 distinct CDR3 sequences, with 90% to 97% as singletons. The receptor was isolated from a human donor with Susac syndrome. Sequencing was done on a sample of CD4+ T cells from PBMCs. The V and J genes are TRBV18 and TRBJ2-4; D remains unclear. The CDR3: CASSPPSYLAKNIQYF. Written as DNA, the CDR3 is TGTGCCAGCTCACCACCGTCCTACCTAGCCAAAAACATTCAGTACTTC.